In this sample, the clone carrying this T cell receptor (beta chain) turned up once. Its antigen is not known. This record comes from a study of T cell responses to AZD1222 COVID-19 vaccine. Assay used: immunoSEQ multiplex PCR; TCRdb lists only in-frame clones, some missing. The sample has about 180,000 clones, roughly 93% seen once; the top ten hold around 0.93%. The study's findings and limits: Researchers took repertoire samples only after the peak T cell response had come. The donors showed a predominance of white British ancestry and of females, with possible underestimation of clonal diversity. Spike-specific TCR breadth and depth rose after two AZD1222 doses. Vaccine-related CD4 TCRs covered spike, predominating at 160-218 and 743-854.

Trimming took off 5 bases at V and 0 bases at J, with 4 bases between the two ends. CDR3 length: 12 residues. Germline loops: CDR1 LNHDA, CDR2 SQIVND (reference sequence). The sequenced sample was peripheral blood, obtained 28 days after the second dose of the MenACWY control vaccine. V usage is TRBV19 and J usage is TRBJ1-1, with no clear D. This TCR was recovered from an adult who received the MenACWY meningococcal vaccine as a control. CDR3 in amino acids: CASSGLNTEAFF. The CDR3 coding sequence is TGTGCCAGTAGTGGGTTGAACACTGAAGCTTTCTTT.